The clone carrying this TCR beta chain has a handful of counts. This CDR3 is 12 amino acids long. V shed 6 bases and J 5 bases; nucleotides not matched to a gene: 3. Germline V gene lookup returns CDR1 MNHNY and CDR2 SVGAGI (reference sequence). The data were taken from a study of blood T cells in healthy people across ages. Ranging in age from roughly 6 to 95, the donors were healthy Caucasian individuals from Russia. With a J-beta primer mix and a sample-barcoded 5' primer, a second PCR ran about 7 to 11 cycles. Via MiXCR, TCRdb re-called the 5' RACE reads, giving one row per CDR3 protein. The sample carries some 800,000 distinct CDR3 sequences, more than 20% recorded once. The same data also contributed to another study, on T cells of mothers and their children.

V is TRBV6-6 and J is TRBJ2-5, with 7 bases identical to TRBD2. Sample: blood. This TCR came from a boy younger than 18 in good health. This CDR3 is CASRGGTETQYF. The CDR3 DNA reads TGTGCCAGCAGGGGGGGGACTGAGACCCAGTACTTC.